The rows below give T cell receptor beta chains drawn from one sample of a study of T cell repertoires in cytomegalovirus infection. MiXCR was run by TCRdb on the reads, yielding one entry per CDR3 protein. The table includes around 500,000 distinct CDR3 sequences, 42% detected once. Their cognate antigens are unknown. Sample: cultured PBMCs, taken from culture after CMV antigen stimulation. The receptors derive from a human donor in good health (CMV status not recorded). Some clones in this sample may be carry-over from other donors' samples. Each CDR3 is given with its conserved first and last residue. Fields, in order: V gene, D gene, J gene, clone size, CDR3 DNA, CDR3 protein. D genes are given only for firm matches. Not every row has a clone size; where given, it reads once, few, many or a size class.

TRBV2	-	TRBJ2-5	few	TGTGCCAGCAGTGAAGCGTGGAGCCCACAAGAGACCCAGTACTTC	CASSEAWSPQETQYF
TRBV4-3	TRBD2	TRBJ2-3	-	TGCGCCAGCAGCCCGGGACTAGCGGGAGGTATAGATACGCAGTATTTT	CASSPGLAGGIDTQYF
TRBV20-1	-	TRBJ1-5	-	TGCAGTGCTATCTCTGGAGATCAGCCCCAGCATTTT	CSAISGDQPQHF
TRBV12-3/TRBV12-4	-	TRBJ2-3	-	TGTGCCAGCAGCCAGGCAATTCATACGCAGTATTTT	CASSQAIHTQYF
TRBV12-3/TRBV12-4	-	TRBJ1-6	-	TGTGCCAGCAGTGAAAGAGGGAAACATAATTCACCCCTCCACTTT	CASSERGKHNSPLHF
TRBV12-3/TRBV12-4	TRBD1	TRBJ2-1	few	TGTGCCAGCAGTTTAAGGGGGCAGGATCTCAGAAATGAGCAGTTCTTC	CASSLRGQDLRNEQFF
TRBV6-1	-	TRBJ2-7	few	TGTGCCAGCAGTCCCCTGAGTACAGGGTCCTACGAGCAGTACTTC	CASSPLSTGSYEQYF
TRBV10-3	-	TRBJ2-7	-	TGTGCCTCCTCGGGGAGCTACGGGCAGTACTTC	CASSGSYGQYF
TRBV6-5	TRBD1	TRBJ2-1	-	TGTGCCAGCAGGTATTCAGGGGGCACGTACAATGAGCAGTTCTTC	CASRYSGGTYNEQFF
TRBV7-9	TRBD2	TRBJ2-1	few	TGTGCCAGCAGCCCTAGCGGGGGGGCCATATCGAATGAGCAGTTCTTC	CASSPSGGAISNEQFF
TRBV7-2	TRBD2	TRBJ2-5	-	TGTGCCAGCACCCGCGGTGGAGTAGCGGGGTGGGAGACCCAGTACTTC	CASTRGGVAGWETQYF
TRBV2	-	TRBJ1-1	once	TGTGCCAGCATCCCCCGGAATAGAGGGGCAACGGGGAACACTGAAGCTTTCTTT	CASIPRNRGATGNTEAFF
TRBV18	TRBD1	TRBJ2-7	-	TGTGCCAGCTCATCCCGACAGGGGGCAAGAGAGCAGTACTTC	CASSSRQGAREQYF
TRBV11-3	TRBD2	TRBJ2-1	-	TGTGCCAGCAGCTTGCGCGGGACTAGGAGTGTCTACAATGAGCAGTTCTTC	CASSLRGTRSVYNEQFF
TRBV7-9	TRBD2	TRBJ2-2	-	TGTGCCAGCAGCACGACTAGCGGGGGCACCGGGGAGCTGTTTTTT	CASSTTSGGTGELFF
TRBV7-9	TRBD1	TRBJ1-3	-	TGTGCCAGCAGGGGTCCCGGGACAGGGGCGAGTTCCTCTGGAAACACCATATATTTT	CASRGPGTGASSSGNTIYF
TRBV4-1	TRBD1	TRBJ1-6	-	TGTGCCAGCAGCCAAGGACAGGGGAATTCACCCCTCCACTTT	CASSQGQGNSPLHF
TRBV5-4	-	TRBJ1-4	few	TGTGCCAGCAGTCCACGGGGAGGGGATGAAAAACTGTTTTTT	CASSPRGGDEKLFF
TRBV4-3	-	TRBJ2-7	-	TGCGCCAGCAGCCAAGACTATAGCGGAATCAAGGGGGAGCAGTACTTC	CASSQDYSGIKGEQYF
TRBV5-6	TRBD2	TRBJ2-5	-	TGTGCCAGCAGCTTGGGCCGGGGGGTCGGAGAGACCCAGTACTTC	CASSLGRGVGETQYF
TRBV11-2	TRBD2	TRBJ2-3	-	TGTGCCAGCAGCTCCCCGACGGGGACTAGCATAACAGATACGCAGTATTTT	CASSSPTGTSITDTQYF
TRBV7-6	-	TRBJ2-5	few	TGTGCCAGCAGCCTCCTCAGAACCCCGAAGGAAGGCCAGTACTTC	CASSLLRTPKEGQYF
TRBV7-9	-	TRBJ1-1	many	TGTGCCAGCAGCTTTTGGGGAGGGACTGAAGCTTTCTTT	CASSFWGGTEAFF
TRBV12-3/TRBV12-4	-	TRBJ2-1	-	TGTCCCAGCAGTTTATTGAACTCCTACAATGAGCAGTTCTTC	CPSSLLNSYNEQFF
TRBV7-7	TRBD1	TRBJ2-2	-	TGTGCCAGCAGCTTGGCCCGGACAGGGAACACCGGGGAGCTGTTTTTT	CASSLARTGNTGELFF
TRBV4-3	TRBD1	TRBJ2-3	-	TGCGCCAGCAGCCAAGCGACAGGGTGGGATACGCAGTATTTT	CASSQATGWDTQYF
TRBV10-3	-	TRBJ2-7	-	TGTGCCATCAGTGAGGGGGGGACGGCAGCCTACGAGCAGTACTTC	CAISEGGTAAYEQYF
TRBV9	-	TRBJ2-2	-	TGTGCCAGCAGCGTAGGAACAGGGCAACCCACCGGGGAGCTGTTTTTT	CASSVGTGQPTGELFF
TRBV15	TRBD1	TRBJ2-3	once	TGTGCCACCAGCAGAGAAAACGAGGACAGGGTGGAAGATACGCAGTATTTT	CATSRENEDRVEDTQYF
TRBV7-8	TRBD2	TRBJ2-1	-	TGTGCCAGCAGCTTAGGTAGCGGGAGGGGCCATGAGCAGTTCTTC	CASSLGSGRGHEQFF
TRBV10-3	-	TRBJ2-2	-	TGTGCCATCACACCCTCGGGACAGAACACCGGGGAGCTGTTTTTT	CAITPSGQNTGELFF
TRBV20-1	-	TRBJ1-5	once	TGCAGTGCAGCAGGGAGCTATAGCAATCAGCCCCAGCATTTT	CSAAGSYSNQPQHF
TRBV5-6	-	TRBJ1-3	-	TGTGCCAGCAGCTTGCCGGGGTCCGCAGGAAACACCATATATTTT	CASSLPGSAGNTIYF
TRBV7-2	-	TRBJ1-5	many	TGTGCCAGCAGCTTAGTCGGACAGCCCCAGCATTTT	CASSLVGQPQHF
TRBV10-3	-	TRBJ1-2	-	TGTGCCATCAGTGTAGGTCTAAACACAAACTATGGCTACACCTTC	CAISVGLNTNYGYTF
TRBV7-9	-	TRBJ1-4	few	TGTGCCAGCAGCCCGACCTTTGGAAATAATGAAAAACTGTTTTTT	CASSPTFGNNEKLFF
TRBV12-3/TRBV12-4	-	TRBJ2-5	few	TGTGCCAGCAGGGGACACAAAGAGACCCAGTACTTC	CASRGHKETQYF
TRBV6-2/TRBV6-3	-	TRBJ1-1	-	TGTGCCAGCAGTTTTCCGGGAGAGGGCACTGAAGCTTTCTTT	CASSFPGEGTEAFF
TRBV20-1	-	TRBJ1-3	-	TGCAGTGCTAAAGGAAACACCATATATTTT	CSAKGNTIYF
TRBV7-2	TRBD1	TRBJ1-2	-	TGTGCCAGCAGGTCCGGGACAGGATTCTTTGGCTACACCTTC	CASRSGTGFFGYTF
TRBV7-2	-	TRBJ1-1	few	TGTGCCAGCAGCTTAGCGGCCATTGAAGCTTTCTTT	CASSLAAIEAFF
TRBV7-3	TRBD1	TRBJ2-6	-	TGTGCCAGCAGTCGGACAGGGGGCGCATCTGGGGCCAACGTCCTGACTTTC	CASSRTGGASGANVLTF
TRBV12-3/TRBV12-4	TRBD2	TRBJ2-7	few	TGTGCCAGCAGCTCCCAACTAGCGGGGGGAACCTACGAGCAGTACTTC	CASSSQLAGGTYEQYF
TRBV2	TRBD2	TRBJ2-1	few	TGTGCCAGCGAAACCGGGACTAGCGGGAAGAATGAGCAGTTCTTC	CASETGTSGKNEQFF
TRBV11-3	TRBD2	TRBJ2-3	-	TGTGCCAGCAGCCTGACAGCGGGGCCAGATACGCAGTATTTT	CASSLTAGPDTQYF
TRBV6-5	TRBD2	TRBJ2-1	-	TGTGCCAGCAGTTATAGGGAGGGCTACAATGAGCAGTTCTTC	CASSYREGYNEQFF
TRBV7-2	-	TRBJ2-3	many	TGTGCCAGCAGCCCACCCGGACTACCGAGCACAGATACGCAGTATTTT	CASSPPGLPSTDTQYF
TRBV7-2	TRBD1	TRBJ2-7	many	TGTGCCAGCAGCGCCATACAGGGGCCATCCTACGAGCAGTACTTC	CASSAIQGPSYEQYF